This TCR beta chain stems from a study of T cell changes during pregnancy in multiple sclerosis. TCRdb's table, derived via immunoSEQ multiplex PCR, lists solely in-frame clones and lacks some. In the table there are 40,000 to 45,000 clones, over 80% of which are singletons. V was pared by 4 bases and J by 2 bases, with 13 bases between. This CDR3 is 14 amino acids long. In germline, CDR1 is GTSNPN, CDR2 SVGIG (reference sequence). The genes are TRBV30 and TRBJ2-3; D might be TRBD1 (6 bases). Sequencing was carried out using peripheral blood. The sequence derives from a female donor with multiple sclerosis, enrolled in a pregnancy study. CDR3 sequence (DNA): TGTGCCTGGAATGTGGGGGCTTTCACAGATACGCAGTATTTT. Amino acid sequence: CAWNVGAFTDTQYF.